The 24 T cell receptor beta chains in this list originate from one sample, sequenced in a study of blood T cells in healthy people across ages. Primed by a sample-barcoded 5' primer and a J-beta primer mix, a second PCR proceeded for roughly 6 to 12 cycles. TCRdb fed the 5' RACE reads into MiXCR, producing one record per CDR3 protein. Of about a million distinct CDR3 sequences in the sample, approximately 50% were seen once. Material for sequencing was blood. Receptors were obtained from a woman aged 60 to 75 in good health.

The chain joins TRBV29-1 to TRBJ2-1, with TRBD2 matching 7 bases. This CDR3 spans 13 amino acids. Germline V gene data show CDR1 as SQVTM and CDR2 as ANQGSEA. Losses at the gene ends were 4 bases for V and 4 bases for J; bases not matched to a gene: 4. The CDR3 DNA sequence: TGCAGCGTTGGCGGGAGTAGGTACAATGAGCAGTTCTTC. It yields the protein CSVGGSRYNEQFF.

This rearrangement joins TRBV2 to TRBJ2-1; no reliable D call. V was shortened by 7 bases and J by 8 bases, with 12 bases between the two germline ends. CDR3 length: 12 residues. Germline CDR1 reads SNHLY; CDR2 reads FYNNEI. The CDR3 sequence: CASKLVGDEQFF. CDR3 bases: TGTGCCAGCAAGCTAGTCGGCGATGAGCAGTTCTTC.

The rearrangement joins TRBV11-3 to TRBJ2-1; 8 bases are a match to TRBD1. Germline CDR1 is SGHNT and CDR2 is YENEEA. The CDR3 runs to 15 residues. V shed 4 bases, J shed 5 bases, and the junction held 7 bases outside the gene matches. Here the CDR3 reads CASSSRTGYHNEQFF. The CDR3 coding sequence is TGTGCCAGCAGCTCCAGGACAGGGTATCACAATGAGCAGTTCTTC.

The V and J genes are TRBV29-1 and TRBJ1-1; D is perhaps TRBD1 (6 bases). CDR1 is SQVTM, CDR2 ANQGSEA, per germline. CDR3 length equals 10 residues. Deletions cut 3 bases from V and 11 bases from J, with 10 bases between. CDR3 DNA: TGCAGCGTTGAGGCGGGGGCCGCTTTCTTT. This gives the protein CSVEAGAAFF.

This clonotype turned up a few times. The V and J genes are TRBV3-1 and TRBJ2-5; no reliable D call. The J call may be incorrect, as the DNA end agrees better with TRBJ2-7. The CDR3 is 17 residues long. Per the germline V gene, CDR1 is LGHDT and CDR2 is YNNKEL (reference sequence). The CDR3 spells CASSQVPPSNLRDEQYF. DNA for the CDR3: TGTGCCAGCAGCCAAGTCCCACCTAGTAACTTACGGGACGAGCAGTACTTC.

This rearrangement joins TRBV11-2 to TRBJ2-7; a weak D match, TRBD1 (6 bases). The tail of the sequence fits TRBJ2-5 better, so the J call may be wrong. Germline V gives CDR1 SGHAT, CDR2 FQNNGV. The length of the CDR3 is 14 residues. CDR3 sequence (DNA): TGTGCCAGCAGCTTAGATTCACAGGGAGAGACCCAGTACTTC. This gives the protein CASSLDSQGETQYF.

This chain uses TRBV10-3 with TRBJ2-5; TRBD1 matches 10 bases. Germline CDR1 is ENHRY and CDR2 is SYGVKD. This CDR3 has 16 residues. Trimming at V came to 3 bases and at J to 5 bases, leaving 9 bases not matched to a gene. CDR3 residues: CAISEEKTGGVETQYF. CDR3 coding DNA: TGTGCCATCAGTGAAGAAAAGACAGGGGGCGTTGAGACCCAGTACTTC.

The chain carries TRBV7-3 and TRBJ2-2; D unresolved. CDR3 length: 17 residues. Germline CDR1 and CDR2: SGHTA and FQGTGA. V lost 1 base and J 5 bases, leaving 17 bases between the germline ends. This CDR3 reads CASSLNSPRVGTGELFF. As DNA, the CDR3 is TGTGCCAGCAGCTTAAACTCTCCTAGGGTCGGGACCGGGGAGCTGTTTTTT.

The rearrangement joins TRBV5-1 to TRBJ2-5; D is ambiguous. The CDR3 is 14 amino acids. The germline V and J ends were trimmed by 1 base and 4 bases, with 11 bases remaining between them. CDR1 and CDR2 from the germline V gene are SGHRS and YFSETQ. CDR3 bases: TGCGCCAGCAGCTTGTCAAACCCCTCAGAGACCCAGTACTTC. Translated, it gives CASSLSNPSETQYF.

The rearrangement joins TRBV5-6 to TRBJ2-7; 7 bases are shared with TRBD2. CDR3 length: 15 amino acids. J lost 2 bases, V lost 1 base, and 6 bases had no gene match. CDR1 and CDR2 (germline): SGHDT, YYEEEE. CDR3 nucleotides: TGTGCCAGCAGCTTGCCACCGGGAGGAGCCTACGAGCAGTACTTC. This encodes CASSLPPGGAYEQYF.

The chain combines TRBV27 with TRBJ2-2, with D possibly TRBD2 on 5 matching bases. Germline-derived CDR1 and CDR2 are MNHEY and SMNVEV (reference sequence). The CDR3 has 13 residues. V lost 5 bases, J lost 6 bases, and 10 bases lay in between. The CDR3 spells CASSLGSPGELFF. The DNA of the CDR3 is TGTGCCAGCAGTCTGGGGAGCCCCGGGGAGCTGTTTTTT.

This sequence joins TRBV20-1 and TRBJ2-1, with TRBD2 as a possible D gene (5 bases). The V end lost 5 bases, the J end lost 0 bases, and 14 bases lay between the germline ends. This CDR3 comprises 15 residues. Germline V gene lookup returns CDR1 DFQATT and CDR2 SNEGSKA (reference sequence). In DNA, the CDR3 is TGCAGTGCTTCAAGCGGCTGGAGCTCCTACAATGAGCAGTTCTTC. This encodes CSASSGWSSYNEQFF.

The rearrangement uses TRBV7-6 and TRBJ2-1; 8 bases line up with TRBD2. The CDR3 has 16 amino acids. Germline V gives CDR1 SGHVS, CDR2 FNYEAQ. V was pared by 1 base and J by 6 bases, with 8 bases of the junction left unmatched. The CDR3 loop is CASSLEAVLAGNEQFF. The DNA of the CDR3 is TGTGCCAGCAGCTTAGAGGCAGTCCTAGCGGGCAATGAGCAGTTCTTC. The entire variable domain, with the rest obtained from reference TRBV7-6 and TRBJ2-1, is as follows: GAGVSQSPRYKVTKRGQDVALRCDPISGHVSLYWYRQALGQGPEFLTYFNYEAQQDKSGLPNDRFSAERPEGSISTLTIQRTEQRDSAMYRCASSLEAVLAGNEQFFGPGTRLTVL.

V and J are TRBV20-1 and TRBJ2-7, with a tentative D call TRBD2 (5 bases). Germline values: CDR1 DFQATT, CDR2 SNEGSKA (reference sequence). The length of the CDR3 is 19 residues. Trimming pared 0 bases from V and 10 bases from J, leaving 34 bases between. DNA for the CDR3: TGCAGTGCTAGAGATAGGTCGCCCCAAGGGCGCGCAGAAAGAGGGCCCCAGTACTTC. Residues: CSARDRSPQGRAERGPQYF.

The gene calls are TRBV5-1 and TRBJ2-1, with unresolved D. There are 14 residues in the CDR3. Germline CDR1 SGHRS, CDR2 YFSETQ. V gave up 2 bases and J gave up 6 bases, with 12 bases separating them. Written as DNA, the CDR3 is TGCGCCAGCAGCTTATCGGTCCATGGCAATGAGCAGTTCTTC. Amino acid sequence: CASSLSVHGNEQFF. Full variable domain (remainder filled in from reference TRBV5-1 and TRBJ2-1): KAGVTQTPRYLIKTRGQQVTLSCSPISGHRSVSWYQQTPGQGLQFLFEYFSETQRNKGNFPGRFSGRQFSNSRSEMNVSTLELGDSALYLCASSLSVHGNEQFFGPGTRLTVL.

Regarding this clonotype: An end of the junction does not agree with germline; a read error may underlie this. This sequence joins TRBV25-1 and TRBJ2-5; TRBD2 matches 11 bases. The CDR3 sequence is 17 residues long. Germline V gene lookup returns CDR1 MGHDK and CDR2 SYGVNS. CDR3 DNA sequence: TGTGCCGGCAGTGACCCTAGCGGGAGGACCCCGTTAGAGACCCAGTACTTC. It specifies CAGSDPSGRTPLETQYF.

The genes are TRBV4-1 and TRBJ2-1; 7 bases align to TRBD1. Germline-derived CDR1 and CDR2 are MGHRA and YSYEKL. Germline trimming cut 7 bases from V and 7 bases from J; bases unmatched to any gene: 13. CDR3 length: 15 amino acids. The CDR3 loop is CASTQNRGNMNEQFF. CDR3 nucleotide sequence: TGCGCCAGCACCCAGAACAGGGGTAATATGAATGAGCAGTTCTTC.

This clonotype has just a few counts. CDR3 loop: CASSFRNWDNEQFF. The CDR3 DNA reads TGTGCCAGCAGTTTTAGAAACTGGGACAATGAGCAGTTCTTC. The chain employs TRBV12-3 or TRBV12-4 and TRBJ2-1; D not resolved. V dropped 3 bases and J dropped 5 bases, with 11 bases sitting between them. The CDR3 is made up of 14 amino acids.

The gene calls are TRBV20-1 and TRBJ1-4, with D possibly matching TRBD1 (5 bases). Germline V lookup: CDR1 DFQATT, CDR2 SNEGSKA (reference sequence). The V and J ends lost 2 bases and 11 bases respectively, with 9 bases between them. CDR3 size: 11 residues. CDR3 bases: TGCAGTGCTAGAAGGGGAGCTAAACTGTTTTTT. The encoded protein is CSARRGAKLFF.

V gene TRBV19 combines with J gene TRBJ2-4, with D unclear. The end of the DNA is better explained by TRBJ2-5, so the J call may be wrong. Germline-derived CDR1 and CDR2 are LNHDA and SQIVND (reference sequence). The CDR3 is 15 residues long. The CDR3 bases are TGTGCCAGTAGTATTAAGGTTGGCCTCGGTGAGACCCAGTACTTC. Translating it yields CASSIKVGLGETQYF.

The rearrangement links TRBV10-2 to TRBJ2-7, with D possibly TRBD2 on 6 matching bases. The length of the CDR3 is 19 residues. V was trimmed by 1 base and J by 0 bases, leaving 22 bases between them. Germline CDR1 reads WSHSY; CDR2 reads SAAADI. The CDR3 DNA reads TGCGCCAGCAGTGAGTACGCGTTCTTTGGCGGGAAGAACTCCTACGAGCAGTACTTC. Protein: CASSEYAFFGGKNSYEQYF.

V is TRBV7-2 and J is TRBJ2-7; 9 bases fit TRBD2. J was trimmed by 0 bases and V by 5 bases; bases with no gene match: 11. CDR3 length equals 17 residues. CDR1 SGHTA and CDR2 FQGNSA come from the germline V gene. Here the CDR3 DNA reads TGTGCCAGCAGCCCCCGGGCTAGCGGGGTGAGCTCCTACGAGCAGTACTTC. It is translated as CASSPRASGVSSYEQYF.

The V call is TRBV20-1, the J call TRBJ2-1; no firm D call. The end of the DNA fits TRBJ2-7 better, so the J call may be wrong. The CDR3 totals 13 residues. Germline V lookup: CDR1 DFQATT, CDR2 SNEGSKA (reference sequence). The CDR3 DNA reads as TGCAGTGCTAGACCTGCGGCGTACAATGAGCAGTACTTC. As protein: CSARPAAYNEQYF.

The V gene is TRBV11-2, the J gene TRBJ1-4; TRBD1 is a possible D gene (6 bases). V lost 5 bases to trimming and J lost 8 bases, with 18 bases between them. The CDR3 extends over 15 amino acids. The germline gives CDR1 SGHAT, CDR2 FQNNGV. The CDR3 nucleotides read TGTGCCAGCAGCGCACGAGGGGGGCGGAAAGAAAAACTGTTTTTT. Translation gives CASSARGGRKEKLFF.